This TCR beta chain was sequenced for a study of blood T cell repertoires in COVID-19. Profiled with immunoSEQ multiplex PCR; TCRdb holds only in-frame clones, not every one. The table includes about 140,000 clones, around four fifths detected once. This CDR3 spans 15 amino acids. The TCR comes from a woman between 45 and 65 years old with acute COVID-19. The V and J genes are TRBV21-1 and TRBJ1-5; the D segment call TRBD1 is taken from the table without a DNA check. TRBV21-1 is listed as a pseudogene. Sequenced input: PBMCs or T cells enriched from blood (not recorded which). The DNA for the CDR3 is TGTGCCAGCAGCAACTTGACAGGGGGCGATCAGCCCCAGCATTTT. Encoded protein: CASSNLTGGDQPQHF.